This T cell receptor (beta chain) stems from a study of blood T cell dynamics during melanoma immunotherapy. The length of the CDR3 is 12 residues. Germline CDR1 reads SGHAT; CDR2 reads FQNNGV. With V trimmed by 6 bases and J by 10 bases, 7 bases remained unmatched. Time point of the sample: week 3, after first cycle of checkpoint inhibitor. The protocol was immunoSEQ multiplex PCR, while the TCRdb copy is restricted to in-frame clones and leaves out a portion. There are about 9,000 clones in the sample; 65% to 90% occur only once, and about 0.95% lies in the top ten. The input for sequencing was blood, taken from a patient treated with checkpoint blockade. The chain combines TRBV11-2 with TRBJ2-5; 8 positions agree with TRBD1. This clonotype was obtained from a human donor with melanoma. The CDR3, as DNA: TGTGCCAGCAGACTAGACAGGGGAGACCAGTACTTC. Amino acids: CASRLDRGDQYF. The full variable domain, rest sourced from reference TRBV11-2 and TRBJ2-5, is EAGVAQSPRYKIIEKRQSVAFWCNPISGHATLYWYQQILGQGPKLLIQFQNNGVVDDSQLPKDRFSAERLKGVDSTLKIQPAKLEDSAVYLCASRLDRGDQYFGPGTRLLVL.